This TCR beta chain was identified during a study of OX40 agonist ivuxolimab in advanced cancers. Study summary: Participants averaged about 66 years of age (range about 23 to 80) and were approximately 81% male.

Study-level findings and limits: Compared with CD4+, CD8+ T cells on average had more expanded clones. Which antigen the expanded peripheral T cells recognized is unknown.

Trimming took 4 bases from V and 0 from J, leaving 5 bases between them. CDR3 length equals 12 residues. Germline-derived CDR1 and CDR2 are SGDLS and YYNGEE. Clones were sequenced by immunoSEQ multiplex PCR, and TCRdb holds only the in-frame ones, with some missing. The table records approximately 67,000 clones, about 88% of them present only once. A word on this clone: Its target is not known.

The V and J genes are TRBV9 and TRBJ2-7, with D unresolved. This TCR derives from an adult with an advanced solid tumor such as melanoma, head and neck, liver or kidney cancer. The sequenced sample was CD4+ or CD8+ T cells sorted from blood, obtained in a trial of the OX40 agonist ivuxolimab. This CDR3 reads CASSTGSYEQYF. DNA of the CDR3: TGTGCCAGCAGCACCGGCTCCTACGAGCAGTACTTC.